Below, one T cell receptor beta chain is given with its context. These data are taken from a study of blood T cell repertoires in COVID-19. Study context: COVID-19 samples, acute and convalescent, were from the United States, Italy and Spain.

In the original processing: The authors estimated nucleated cell counts from reference gene primer amplification. Data came from immunoSEQ multiplex PCR; TCRdb stores just in-frame clones and leaves some out. That table supplies the V and J calls and clone size; D and trimming were determined from the DNA. The table has 140,000 or so clones, more than 70% seen once; the top ten hold about 1.5%. The receptor's source is a human donor in a cohort sampled during active COVID-19. Sequenced: peripheral blood.

CDR3 bases: TGTGCCAGCAATCGACAGGGGAGTAATCAGCCCCAGCATTTT. Its protein is CASNRQGSNQPQHF. The J gene is TRBJ1-5, the V gene TRBV6-5; 8 positions agree with TRBD1. Germline values: CDR1 MNHEY, CDR2 SVGAGI. The CDR3 is 14 residues long. V lost 7 bases to trimming and J lost 4 bases; unmatched junction nucleotides: 6.